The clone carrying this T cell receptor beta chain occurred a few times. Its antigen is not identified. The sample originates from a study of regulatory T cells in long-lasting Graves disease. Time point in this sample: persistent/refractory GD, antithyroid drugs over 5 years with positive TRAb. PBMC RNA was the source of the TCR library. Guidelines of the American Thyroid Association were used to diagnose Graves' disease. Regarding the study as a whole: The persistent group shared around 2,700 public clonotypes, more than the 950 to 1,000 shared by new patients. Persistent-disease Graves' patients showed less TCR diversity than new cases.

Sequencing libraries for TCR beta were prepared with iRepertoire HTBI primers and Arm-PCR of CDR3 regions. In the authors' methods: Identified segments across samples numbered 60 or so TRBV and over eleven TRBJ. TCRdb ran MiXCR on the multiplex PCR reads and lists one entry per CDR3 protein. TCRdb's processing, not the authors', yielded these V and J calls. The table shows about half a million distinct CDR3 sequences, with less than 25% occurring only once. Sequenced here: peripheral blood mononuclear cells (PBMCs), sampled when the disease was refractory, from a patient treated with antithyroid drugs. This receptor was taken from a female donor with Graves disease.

The CDR3: CASSHGSANEQFF. The CDR3 bases are TGTGCCAGCAGCCACGGATCCGCCAATGAGCAGTTCTTC. This chain links TRBV7-9 with TRBJ2-1; no reliable D call. Germline V gene data show CDR1 as SEHNR and CDR2 as FQNEAQ (reference sequence). This CDR3 is 13 amino acids long. The V and J ends lost 5 bases and 6 bases respectively, with 11 bases between them.